This T cell receptor (beta chain) was obtained from a study of blood T cell repertoires in COVID-19. The CDR3 runs to 15 residues. V was clipped by 6 bases and J by 6 bases; unmatched bases: 8. Germline V gene data show CDR1 as MNHEY and CDR2 as SMNVEV (reference sequence). In the authors' workflow: Estimation of nucleated cell counts was performed using reference gene primer amplification. Generated by immunoSEQ multiplex PCR, the TCRdb table keeps only in-frame clones and is missing some. The V and J calls and clone size come from that table; D and trimming were worked out from the DNA. The sample has fewer than 350,000 clones, about 82% seen once.

The sequencing input was peripheral blood. V gene TRBV27 combines with J gene TRBJ2-3; 11 positions match TRBD2. The clonotype originates from a woman in her forties or fifties with active or convalescent COVID-19. CDR3 protein: CASSLTSGRSDTQYF. As DNA, the CDR3 is TGTGCCAGCAGCCTTACTAGCGGGAGATCGGATACGCAGTATTTT.